This T cell receptor (beta chain) came from a study of cytomegalovirus exposure and HLA in healthy donors (dated by TCRdb to about 2017). Concerning the study at large: According to an earlier analysis of 587 of the donors, some 180 million T cells yielded over 100 million unique TCR beta sequences and around 280 Gb of sequence data. An early release that covered roughly 600 HLA-typed donors contained about 300 gigabases of sequencing data and roughly 84 million unique TCR sequences. The genetic ancestry cluster associated with self-reported Caucasian donors included around 76% of the 300 to 400 genotyped donors. The aim of the study was to test whether cataloging public T cell receptors could identify signatures of past pathogen exposure. The study used immunosequencing to profile the T cell repertoires of more than 650 subjects and linked those repertoires to cytomegalovirus serostatus. A separate validation cohort of over a hundred different subjects was used in addition to the 666-subject first cohort. To predict cytomegalovirus infection status, the study brought together high-throughput TCR immunosequencing, statistical association of individual TCRs with disease status, and machine learning. A later analysis re-examined previously published TCR beta repertoires from 500 to 700 donors and added high-resolution HLA genotyping to investigate patterns of TCR occurrence. The later analysis used no new phenotypic data to find candidate immune exposures, relying instead on TCR beta sequences and their occurrence across donors. In an earlier analysis of over 550 of the donors, high-throughput TCR beta sequencing was used to judge whether each TCR beta V gene segment behaved as functional or pseudogenic. Donor age, sex, ethnicity and CMV serostatus were compiled together with the repertoire data. A later genetic analysis took genome-wide SNP genotypes for about three fifths of the 666 donors and used that subset as a discovery cohort. All discovery cohort repertoires had been generated using a single sequencing platform. Class I and class II HLA loci were covered by the typing at four-digit resolution. Typing coverage varied by locus: about 620-640 donors for A, B, C, DRB1 and DQB1; more than 500 for DQA1; around 610 for DPA1; more than 450 for DPB1. A few DR-DQ haplotypes were treated as single units for association and clustering because of strong linkage in the cohort. On average, 235,054 unique TCR beta nucleotide sequences were sequenced per donor among a few hundred genotyped donors of the cohort, with about 19% of those sequences being non-productive.

The investigation overall reported the following: Because counts were too low, about 18 rarely observed V segments, including chromosome 9 orphons, were left out of the earlier analysis of some 600 of the donors. In a later analysis, the rate of TCR association differed among HLA loci, with DRB1 alleles having the most associated TCRs and HLA-C alleles having the fewest. A later analysis associated approximately 17,000 TCR beta sequences with specific HLA alleles at a false discovery rate of 0.05. When HLA alleles, especially DR and DQ, strongly co-occurred, TCR associations were difficult to assign to individual alleles. In a later analysis, HLA-associated TCR beta chains showed more clonal expansion and lower generation probabilities than non-associated chains that were equally common. An association between a missense DCLRE1C variant and V-gene and J-gene trimming of TCR beta chains was found in a later genetic analysis and replicated in an independent cohort. The only immune exposure information available for the cohort was CMV serostatus. The 87-base-pair reads could not distinguish some IMGT-functional V segments, including TRBV6-2 and TRBV6-3, so those segments were excluded. In vitro tests confirmed that a few of the cytomegalovirus-associated TCR beta chains recognize cytomegalovirus antigens. A cluster of highly shared sequence variants was judged likely to represent a technical artifact of the sequencing pipeline. Most TCR sequences were seen in very few donors, while some public TCRs were found in many individuals. Sequencing depth was assumed to be roughly uniform across donors in the presence/absence analyses, though that assumption may not hold. According to the authors, the approach could potentially be generalized to other disease states and immunological phenotypes. Cytomegalovirus status was reported to be diagnosed by the classifier with high specificity and sensitivity in both the original and validation cohorts. A total of 150 or so TCR beta chains were listed by the study as associated with cytomegalovirus. Because HLA typing was unavailable for some donors at each locus, only the typed subset was used in association tests. Only TCR beta chains were sequenced in this cohort, and the absence of alpha or paired-chain data limited detectable features. A later genetic analysis reported fewer N-insertions in productive TCRs among donors in an Asian-associated ancestry cluster than the approximately 700-donor mean. A further reported finding was that TCR beta sequences accurately predicted the HLA-A and HLA-B alleles for most subjects in the first cohort. Linkage disequilibrium might explain the correlated functional status among segregating V segments, but an unknown experimental factor could not be ruled out. An earlier analysis of approximately 540 of the donors showed that most TCR beta V segments appeared in productive rearrangements either about 90% or about 30% of the time, which broadly matched IMGT annotations. Most CMV-associated TCR beta chains appeared to be HLA-restricted in a later analysis, and the HLA associations seemed to be driven largely by CMV exposure. Several of the top co-occurrence clusters appeared to be linked to parvovirus B19, influenza, CMV and Epstein-Barr virus, according to a later analysis.

The cohort consisted of 600 to 750 healthy bone marrow donors. At the time of sampling, every cohort member was nominally healthy, though immune exposures that went unrecorded were likely present. The donor was CMV seropositive and belonged to the group of 250 to 350 seropositive cohort members. Every donor gave a peripheral blood sample, and the peripheral blood mononuclear cells from that sample were used for TCR beta sequencing. Genomic DNA extraction from the blood cell samples was performed with the Qiagen DNeasy Blood Extraction Kit. Library preparation used the immunoSEQ multiplex PCR assay. A mixture of 60 forward primers for TCR Vbeta segments and 13 reverse primers for TCR Jbeta segments was used in the multiplex PCR. The CDR3 region of rearranged TCR beta genes was amplified from genomic DNA by a multiplex PCR assay. Amplified TCR beta libraries were sequenced as 87-base-pair reads on the Illumina HiSeq System. The paper's processing steps were these. A later analysis tallied tens of millions of unique TCR beta chains across the 666 repertoires, and around 12 million of those chains were shared by two or more donors. To remove PCR and sequencing errors, raw reads were error-corrected and collapsed into unique sequences using a nearest-neighbor algorithm that merged closely related sequences. To assign V, D and J gene segments, CDR3 sequences were aligned to IMGT reference sequences. For a sequence to be retained, at least a six-nucleotide match to both a V gene segment and a J gene segment was required. A rearrangement counted as productive if the CDR3 had no stop codons and remained in frame with V and J, and every other rearrangement counted as non-productive. Following IMGT convention, CDR3 was defined as the stretch from the second conserved V-encoded cysteine up to the conserved J-encoded phenylalanine. In an earlier analysis of more than 550 of the donors, sequences lacking an unambiguous match to a single V gene segment were excluded. In an earlier analysis of 450 to 700 of the donors, V segments were called functional above 56.7% productive rearrangements and were called segregating when the between-donor standard deviation exceeded 5%. A statistical classification framework was built for diagnosing cytomegalovirus status from the catalog of TCR beta chain sequences. In a later analysis, TCR nucleotide sequences were compared against IMGT/GENE-DB human TR gene sequences so that V and J genes could be assigned. A later analysis assigned CDR3 sequences and most-parsimonious VDJ recombination scenarios with the TCRdist pipeline. A later analysis defined each TCR beta chain by its CDR3 amino acid sequence plus V-gene family, and excluded reads lacking a unique V-gene family. As a way to deal with suspected cross-contamination and a sequencing artifact, a later analysis dropped 500 to 700 nucleotide sequences that were highly shared and had low generation probability. For each public chain, a later analysis derived a clonal expansion index from normalized ranks of inferred template counts within each repertoire. In a later analysis, generation probabilities were computed using a VDJ recombination model fitted to out-of-frame rearrangements, and the results were checked against IGoR. In a later analysis, TCR-TCR, TCR-HLA and TCR-CMV co-occurrence was scored with hypergeometric tests, and a repertoire-size bias correction was applied to TCR pairs. In a later analysis, false discovery rates were estimated by permuting HLA or CMV assignments 20 times. In a later analysis, co-occurring TCRs were grouped using DBSCAN, and TCRdist sequence similarity was added for clustering within HLA-allele-positive subsets. Repertoires with fewer than 30,000 or more than 120,000 public chains were left out of co-occurrence clustering, as were about 5 repertoires with anomalous nucleotide sharing. TCRdb carries this immuneACCESS record with in-frame sequences only. Its versions omit some clonotypes, under half of them owing to an unresolved V gene in the studies checked, with the rest unexplained. That table furnishes V, J and clone size, whereas the DNA furnished D and trimming. The sample has 100,000 to 120,000 clones on record, under 85% of them singletons. 5.5% to 7% of the sample is held by the ten biggest clonotypes.

There are 12 amino acids in the CDR3, from cysteine to phenylalanine inclusive. Left in the record is the CDR3 DNA by itself, 36 bases read in frame from the first base. The junction shows trimming of 2 bases on V and 3 bases on J, plus 6 bases between the germline ends. The germline V gene specifies SGHRS as CDR1 and YFSETQ as CDR2. Regarding this clone: What this receptor recognizes is not known. Per-base quality was not reported, and no clone a single base away is much larger than it.

The sequence joins TRBV5-1 to TRBJ2-7, with TRBD1 as a weak D call on 5 bases. The sequenced sample was PBMCs. This TCR came from a man aged 25-45 years in good health and CMV-seropositive. Here is the DNA: TGCGCCAGCAGCTTTGACAGCTACGAGCAGTACTTC. The encoded protein is CASSFDSYEQYF.